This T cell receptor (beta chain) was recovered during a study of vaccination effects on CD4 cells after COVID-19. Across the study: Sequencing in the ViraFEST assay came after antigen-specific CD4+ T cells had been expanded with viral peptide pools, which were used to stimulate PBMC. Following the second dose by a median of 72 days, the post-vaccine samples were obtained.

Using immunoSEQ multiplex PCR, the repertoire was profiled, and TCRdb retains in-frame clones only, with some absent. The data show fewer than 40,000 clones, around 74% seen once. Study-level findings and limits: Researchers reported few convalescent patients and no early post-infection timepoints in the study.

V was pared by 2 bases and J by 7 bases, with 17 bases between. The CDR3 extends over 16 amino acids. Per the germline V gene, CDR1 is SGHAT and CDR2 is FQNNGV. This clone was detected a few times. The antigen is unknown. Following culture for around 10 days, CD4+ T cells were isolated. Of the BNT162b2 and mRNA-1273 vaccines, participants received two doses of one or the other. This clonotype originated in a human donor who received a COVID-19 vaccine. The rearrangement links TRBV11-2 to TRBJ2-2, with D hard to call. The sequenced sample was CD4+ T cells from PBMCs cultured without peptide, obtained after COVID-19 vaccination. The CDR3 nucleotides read TGTGCCAGCAGCTTAAGGTCCGGCGGCGGTGGCGGGGAGCTGTTTTTT. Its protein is CASSLRSGGGGGELFF.